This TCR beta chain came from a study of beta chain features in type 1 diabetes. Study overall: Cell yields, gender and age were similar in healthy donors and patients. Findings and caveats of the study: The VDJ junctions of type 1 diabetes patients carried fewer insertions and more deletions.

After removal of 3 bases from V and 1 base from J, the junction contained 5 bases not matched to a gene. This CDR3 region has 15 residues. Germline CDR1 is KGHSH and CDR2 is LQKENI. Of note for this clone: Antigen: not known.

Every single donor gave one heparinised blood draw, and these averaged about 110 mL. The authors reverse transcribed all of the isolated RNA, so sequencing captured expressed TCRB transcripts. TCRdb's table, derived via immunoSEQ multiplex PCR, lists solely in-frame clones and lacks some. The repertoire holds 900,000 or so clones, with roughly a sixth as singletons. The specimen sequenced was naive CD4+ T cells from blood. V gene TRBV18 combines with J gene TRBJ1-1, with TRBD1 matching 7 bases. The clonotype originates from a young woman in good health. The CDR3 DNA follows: TGTGCCAGCTCACCCCAGGACAGGCAGAACACTGAAGCTTTCTTT. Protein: CASSPQDRQNTEAFF.